Listed here are 27 T cell receptor beta chains from one sample, sequenced in a study of control samples from healthy donors and cancer patients. The repertoire was sequenced with immunoSEQ multiplex PCR; TCRdb's copy has only in-frame clones and lacks some. This table holds over 65,000 clones, 85% to 90% found once. The sequenced sample was PBMCs. These receptors came from a woman between 50 and 59 years old with colorectal cancer.

This clone was recorded only once. The V gene is TRBV5-1, the J gene TRBJ1-2; D not certain. The V gene's germline CDR1 is SGHRS and CDR2 YFSETQ. V lost 5 bases, J lost 2 bases, and 10 bases lay in between. This CDR3 has 13 amino acids. DNA of the CDR3: TGCGCCAGCAGGCCCACTGCAAACTATGGCTACACCTTC. Encoded protein: CASRPTANYGYTF. The whole variable domain, filled in from reference TRBV5-1 and TRBJ1-2, reads KAGVTQTPRYLIKTRGQQVTLSCSPISGHRSVSWYQQTPGQGLQFLFEYFSETQRNKGNFPGRFSGRQFSNSRSEMNVSTLELGDSALYLCASRPTANYGYTFGSGTRLTVV.

V gene TRBV27 combines with J gene TRBJ2-7; D might be TRBD2 (6 bases). Deletions cut 5 bases from V and 6 bases from J, with 23 bases between. The germline V gene has CDR1 MNHEY and CDR2 SMNVEV (reference sequence). CDR3 length equals 16 residues. CDR3 DNA sequence: TGTGCCAGCAGTAACGGAGGGGCGGAGTACTCCCTCGAGCAGTACGTC. Its protein is CASSNGGAEYSLEQYV.

J is TRBJ2-5 and V is TRBV30; D is unclear. The CDR3 runs 15 residues. V was shortened by 1 base and J by 2 bases, with 14 bases between the two germline ends. From germline, CDR1 is GTSNPN and CDR2 SVGIG (reference sequence). In nucleotides, the CDR3 is TGTGCCTGGAGTGCTCCTCGTGGGTTTCAAGAGACCCAGTACTTC. Its translation: CAWSAPRGFQETQYF.

The V gene is TRBV5-1, the J gene TRBJ2-2, with a tentative D call TRBD2 (6 bases). Trimming shortened V by 0 bases and J by 8 bases, and 11 bases separated the two germline ends. There are 14 residues in the CDR3. Germline V gene sequence: CDR1 SGHRS, CDR2 YFSETQ. The CDR3 region has the DNA TGCGCCAGCAGCTTGGCCGGAGGGGCTGGGGAGCTGTTTTTT. It encodes CASSLAGGAGELFF. The full variable domain, with the rest looked up from reference TRBV5-1 and TRBJ2-2, is KAGVTQTPRYLIKTRGQQVTLSCSPISGHRSVSWYQQTPGQGLQFLFEYFSETQRNKGNFPGRFSGRQFSNSRSEMNVSTLELGDSALYLCASSLAGGAGELFFGEGSRLTVL.

This chain links TRBV5-1 with TRBJ2-3, with D unresolved. The CDR3 spans 15 residues. Trimming cost V 4 bases and J 0 bases, with 12 bases left between them. CDR1 and CDR2 (germline): SGHRS, YFSETQ. CDR3 coding DNA: TGCGCCAGCAGCCGAACTACGGATAGCACAGATACGCAGTATTTT. Translation: CASSRTTDSTDTQYF.

CDR3 DNA: TGTGCCAGCAGTGAAGGTCAGGGGGCGAGTAATGAGCAGTTCTTC. It is translated as CASSEGQGASNEQFF. The chain carries TRBV6-1 and TRBJ2-1; TRBD1 matches 8 bases. This CDR3 spans 15 amino acids. The trim removed 1 base at V and 7 bases at J, leaving 6 bases unmatched. Germline CDR1 is MNHNS and CDR2 is SASEGT.

This chain uses TRBV10-1 with TRBJ2-1; 8 bases fit TRBD2. This CDR3 has 16 residues. CDR1 and CDR2 from the germline V gene are WNHNN and SYGVQD (reference sequence). Trimming took 3 bases from V and 9 from J; bases not matched to a gene: 13. The chain's CDR3 is CASSEAGRGGPSEQFF. As DNA, the CDR3 is TGCGCCAGCAGTGAAGCTGGTCGGGGGGGCCCGTCTGAGCAGTTCTTC.

A note on this clone: This CDR3 is also generated by other DNA sequences in the sample. V is TRBV5-1 and J is TRBJ2-5; 8 positions agree with TRBD1. This CDR3 comprises 14 residues. Germline trimming cut 4 bases from V and 4 bases from J; bases unmatched to any gene: 6. Germline CDR1 reads SGHRS; CDR2 reads YFSETQ. The CDR3 reads CASSPQGAGETQYF. The CDR3 DNA reads TGCGCCAGCAGCCCCCAGGGGGCGGGAGAGACCCAGTACTTC.

The V and J genes are TRBV19 and TRBJ1-5; D might be TRBD1 (5 bases). V lost 7 bases and J 7 bases, leaving 17 bases between the germline ends. The CDR3 covers 14 residues. Germline V CDR1 and CDR2: LNHDA, SQIVND (reference sequence). In DNA, the CDR3 is TGTGCCAGTACCCAAGGGGTCCTACAACAGCCCCAGCATTTT. Encoded protein: CASTQGVLQQPQHF.

This chain uses TRBV19 with TRBJ1-3; D unresolved. This CDR3 contains 11 residues. CDR1 is LNHDA and CDR2 is SQIVND in the germline V gene (reference sequence). Trimming removed 8 bases at V and 0 bases at J, with 2 bases between. CDR3: CASGSGNTIYF. Written as DNA, the CDR3 is TGTGCCAGTGGCTCTGGAAACACCATATATTTT.

The V call is TRBV7-2, the J call TRBJ2-3; D ambiguous. V lost 7 bases and J lost 0, with 14 bases in between. CDR1 is SGHTA, CDR2 FQGNSA, per germline. The CDR3 has 15 amino acids. The CDR3 nucleotides read TGTGCCAGCACCGGCGGCTACCTAAGCACAGATACGCAGTATTTT. It translates to CASTGGYLSTDTQYF.

The chain uses TRBV30 and TRBJ1-2; D is ambiguous. The V and J ends lost 2 bases and 5 bases respectively, with 6 bases between them. This CDR3 region has 11 residues. Germline V CDR1 and CDR2: GTSNPN, SVGIG (reference sequence). The CDR3 here is CAWSSNYGYTF. The CDR3 bases are TGTGCCTGGAGTTCGAATTATGGCTACACCTTC.

This clone occurred a few times. The gene calls are TRBV2 and TRBJ1-1; no clear D gene. Trimming shortened V by 3 bases and J by 7 bases, and 3 bases separated the two germline ends. The CDR3 loop spans 10 amino acids. The germline V gene encodes CDR1 SNHLY and CDR2 FYNNEI. The CDR3, as DNA: TGTGCCAGCAGTGAGTTTGAAGCTTTCTTT. This encodes CASSEFEAFF.

The chain links TRBV13 to TRBJ2-5; 8 nucleotides line up with TRBD1. Trimming at V came to 5 bases and at J to 4 bases, leaving 6 bases not matched to a gene. Germline V CDR1 and CDR2: PRHDT, FYEKMQ (reference sequence). There are 14 residues in the CDR3. Here the CDR3 DNA reads TGTGCCAGCAGCCGACGACAGGGGCGAGAGACCCAGTACTTC. This translates into CASSRRQGRETQYF.

The chain links TRBV10-3 to TRBJ1-1, with D possibly matching TRBD1 (5 bases). This CDR3 spans 11 amino acids. Between the trimmed V and J ends, which lost 3 bases and 12 bases, there was a span of 11 bases. The germline V gene has CDR1 ENHRY and CDR2 SYGVKD. DNA of the CDR3: TGTGCCATCAGTGACCAGGGTAGGTCTTTCTTT. Protein sequence: CAISDQGRSFF.

This clone was seen more than once but under ten times. The chain uses TRBV6-1 and TRBJ1-2; D perhaps matches TRBD1 (5 bases). Trimming took off 1 base at V and 4 bases at J, with 10 bases between the two ends. The CDR3 totals 14 residues. CDR1 and CDR2 from the germline V gene are MNHNS and SASEGT. DNA for the CDR3: TGTGCCAGCAGTGAAGGTCCAGGGCCCTATGGCTACACCTTC. Amino acids: CASSEGPGPYGYTF.

This chain links TRBV6-2 or TRBV6-3 with TRBJ1-1, with D hard to call. The V gene lost 4 bases and the J gene lost 7 bases, with 10 bases spanning the gap. Germline-derived CDR1 and CDR2 are MNHEY and SVGEGT. The CDR3 is made up of 12 amino acids. The DNA for the CDR3 is TGTGCCAGCAGTTCCTCTGGCCTTGAAGCTTTCTTT. As protein: CASSSSGLEAFF.

The chain is built from TRBV24-1 and TRBJ2-3; 12 bases fit TRBD2. CDR3 length: 14 residues. J lost 0 bases, V lost 10 bases, and 1 base had no gene match. Germline V gene lookup returns CDR1 KGHDR and CDR2 SFDVKD. CDR3 loop: CATGTSGSTDTQYF. The CDR3 DNA reads as TGTGCCACGGGGACTAGCGGGAGCACAGATACGCAGTATTTT.

J is TRBJ2-7 and V is TRBV21-1. TRBV21-1 is tagged as a pseudogene. This CDR3 has 10 amino acids. The CDR3 coding sequence is TGTGCCAGCAGCAAGTGGACGGTAAACGTC. Protein: CASSKWTVNV.

V is TRBV6-4 and J is TRBJ1-1, with D tentatively TRBD1 (6 bases). Per germline, CDR1 MRHNA and CDR2 SNTAGT. This CDR3 has 17 amino acids. V lost 2 bases and J 3 bases, leaving 19 bases between the germline ends. In nucleotides, the CDR3 is TGTGCCAGCAGTGACGCAGACAGGTTATCGGAGGACACTGAAGCTTTCTTT. Residues: CASSDADRLSEDTEAFF.

The rearrangement links TRBV6-5 to TRBJ2-5; TRBD2 might be the D (6 bases). CDR1 is MNHEY and CDR2 is SVGAGI in the germline V gene. V shed 0 bases and J shed 0 bases, with 8 bases lying between them. CDR3 length: 15 residues. The CDR3 DNA is TGTGCCAGCAGTTACTCCGGGGACTACCAAGAGACCCAGTACTTC. It translates to CASSYSGDYQETQYF.

This CDR3 reads CASSSPGTHNLHNEQFF. DNA for the CDR3: TGTGCCAGCAGCTCCCCCGGGACCCATAACTTGCACAATGAGCAGTTCTTC. The chain uses TRBV7-2 and TRBJ2-1; D is tentatively TRBD1 or TRBD2 (5 bases each). The CDR3 consists of 17 residues. V lost 4 bases and J 5 bases, leaving 21 bases between the germline ends. CDR1 and CDR2 from the germline V gene are SGHTA and FQGNSA.

V is TRBV4-3 and J is TRBJ2-2; weak D call: TRBD2 (6 bases). CDR3 length equals 15 residues. Per the germline V gene, CDR1 is LGHNA and CDR2 is YSLEER. V was shortened by 1 base and J by 5 bases, with 11 bases between the two germline ends. The CDR3 region is CASSQATRSTGELFF. The CDR3 DNA reads as TGCGCCAGCAGCCAAGCGACTAGGTCTACCGGGGAGCTGTTTTTT.

The gene calls are TRBV3-1 (or the pseudogene TRBV3-2) and TRBJ2-4, with TRBD1 matching over 9 bases. V lost 2 bases and J lost 4; bases outside the gene matches: 6. Germline values: CDR1 LGHDT, CDR2 YNNKEL (reference sequence). The CDR3 has 16 residues. The CDR3 DNA reads as TGTGCCAGCAGCCAATCTTGGGACAGGGAAAAAAACATTCAGTACTTC. Amino acid sequence: CASSQSWDREKNIQYF.

This clone was recorded once. The chain employs TRBV5-5 and TRBJ2-7; 12 nucleotides match TRBD1. CDR3 length: 15 residues. Germline CDR1 reads SGHKS; CDR2 reads YYEKEE (reference sequence). J lost 3 bases, V lost 4 bases, and 5 bases had no gene match. In DNA, the CDR3 is TGTGCCAGCAGCCTAGGGACAGGGGGCATCTACGAGCAGTACGTC. Amino acids: CASSLGTGGIYEQYV.

In this sample, this clone turned up a few times. The CDR3 reads CASSSGAGTANNSPLHF. The CDR3 region has the DNA TGTGCCAGCAGCTCGGGAGCCGGGACGGCCAATAATTCACCCCTCCACTTT. The J gene is TRBJ1-6, the V gene TRBV5-4; a weak D match, TRBD1 (5 bases). Germline values: CDR1 SGHNT, CDR2 YYREEE (reference sequence). V dropped 3 bases and J dropped 5 bases, with 18 bases sitting between them. This CDR3 is 17 amino acids long.

V and J are TRBV30 and TRBJ1-6; D is uncertain. Trimming removed 2 bases at V and 8 bases at J, with 10 bases between. The germline V gene has CDR1 GTSNPN and CDR2 SVGIG (reference sequence). The CDR3 is made up of 13 amino acids. CDR3 loop: CAWSSFGDSPLHF. The CDR3 coding sequence is TGTGCCTGGAGTTCTTTCGGGGATTCACCCCTCCACTTT.